These 31 T cell receptor beta chains were sequenced from one sample in a study of cytomegalovirus exposure and HLA in healthy donors. The PCR was carried out with 60 Vbeta primers and 13 Jbeta primers. Assay: immunoSEQ multiplex PCR; the TCRdb copy retains only in-frame clones and omits some. The data hold approximately 89,000 clones, with around 74% observed a single time. The sequencing input was PBMCs. These receptors all come from a man between 25 and 39 years old in good health and CMV-seropositive.

The chain uses TRBV7-2 and TRBJ2-7; D perhaps matches TRBD1 (6 bases). In germline, CDR1 is SGHTA, CDR2 FQGNSA. The CDR3 has 15 amino acids. V lost 0 bases to trimming and J lost 4 bases, with 13 bases between them. Written as DNA, the CDR3 is TGTGCCAGCAGCTTAGCTTTTGGGGGCCAATACGAGCAGTACTTC. This gives the protein CASSLAFGGQYEQYF.

This chain links TRBV19 with TRBJ1-1; D gene unclear. CDR1 is LNHDA, CDR2 SQIVND, per germline (reference sequence). The germline V and J ends were trimmed by 1 base and 7 bases, with 16 bases remaining between them. The CDR3 is 15 amino acids. The CDR3 loop reads CASSIVRPTSSEAFF. In DNA form, the CDR3 reads TGTGCCAGTAGTATAGTCCGCCCGACTTCCAGTGAAGCTTTCTTT.

The chain uses TRBV19 and TRBJ2-3, with 13 bases identical to TRBD2. The V gene's germline CDR1 is LNHDA and CDR2 SQIVND (reference sequence). The V and J ends lost 4 bases and 4 bases, in that order; junction bases with no gene match: 5. This CDR3 has 16 residues. The CDR3, as DNA: TGTGCCAGTAGTAGGCGGACTAGCGGGGGCTCAGATACGCAGTATTTT. It codes for CASSRRTSGGSDTQYF.

The rearrangement uses TRBV4-3 and TRBJ1-6; 7 bases map to TRBD1. The CDR3 totals 14 residues. The germline gives CDR1 LGHNA, CDR2 YSLEER. V was pared by 7 bases and J by 10 bases, with 10 bases of the junction left unmatched. CDR3 amino acids: CASTLDRAKSPLHF. CDR3 in DNA: TGCGCCAGCACCCTTGACAGGGCGAAATCACCCCTCCACTTT.

The chain employs TRBV19 and TRBJ2-2; TRBD2 is a possible D gene (5 bases). Germline V gene data show CDR1 as LNHDA and CDR2 as SQIVND (reference sequence). V was pared by 3 bases and J by 4 bases, with 15 bases between. This CDR3 is 16 amino acids long. CDR3 region: CASSISVRRLTGELFF. CDR3 bases: TGTGCCAGTAGTATTAGCGTCCGAAGACTCACCGGGGAGCTGTTTTTT.

The genes are TRBV23-1 and TRBJ1-6; D is unresolved. TRBV23-1 belongs to the ORF category, with a function that is uncertain. The CDR3 covers 11 residues. Trimming pared 11 bases from V and 10 bases from J, leaving 12 bases between. Here the CDR3 DNA reads TGCGCCGGCGAGGTAGGCTCACCCCTCCACTTT. This sequence encodes CAGEVGSPLHF.

CDR3 DNA: TGCGCCAGCAGCCAAGATGAGGGGACTTACGATGGCTACACCTTC. Translating gives CASSQDEGTYDGYTF. This chain links TRBV4-3 with TRBJ1-2, with a possible D match to TRBD1 (5 bases). Deletions cut 0 bases from V and 6 bases from J, with 14 bases between. CDR3 size: 15 residues. CDR1 and CDR2 (germline): LGHNA, YSLEER.

CDR3: CASSLSPAGNTIYF. CDR3 bases: TGTGCCAGCAGCTTAAGTCCAGCTGGAAACACCATATATTTT. The chain combines TRBV7-2 with TRBJ1-3, with D unclear. The V gene's germline CDR1 is SGHTA and CDR2 FQGNSA. The CDR3 loop spans 14 amino acids. V lost 2 bases and J lost 2, with 7 bases in between.

CDR3 sequence reads: CASSLSSTGSSYEQYF. The CDR3 bases are TGTGCCAGCAGTTTATCCTCCACAGGTTCCTCCTACGAGCAGTACTTC. This sequence joins TRBV28 and TRBJ2-7, with D possibly being TRBD1 (5 bases). The CDR3 length is 16 residues. Deletions cut 1 base from V and 0 bases from J, with 13 bases between. The germline gives CDR1 MDHEN, CDR2 SYDVKM.

The rearrangement joins TRBV27 to TRBJ1-1; D possibly corresponds to TRBD1 (5 bases). V was shortened by 1 base and J by 7 bases, with 7 bases between the two germline ends. There are 12 residues in the CDR3. Germline V gene data show CDR1 as MNHEY and CDR2 as SMNVEV (reference sequence). This chain's CDR3 is CASSLWGGEAFF. The CDR3 coding sequence is TGTGCCAGCAGTTTATGGGGGGGTGAAGCTTTCTTT.

The CDR3 region is CASRGGRGGYTDTQYF. CDR3 DNA sequence: TGTGCCAGTAGAGGGGGACGGGGGGGATACACAGATACGCAGTATTTT. The chain has TRBV19 and TRBJ2-3; TRBD2 aligns across 8 bases. V shed 6 bases and J 2 bases; nucleotides not matched to a gene: 10. Germline assignment: CDR1 LNHDA and CDR2 SQIVND (reference sequence). The CDR3 extends over 16 amino acids.

This chain uses TRBV7-2 with TRBJ2-2; D possibly corresponds to TRBD1 (6 bases). CDR3 length: 15 residues. Deletions cut 5 bases from V and 1 base from J, with 11 bases between. Germline V lookup: CDR1 SGHTA, CDR2 FQGNSA. The CDR3 loop reads CASSPDSRNTGELFF. Written as DNA, the CDR3 is TGTGCCAGCAGCCCGGACAGCAGGAACACCGGGGAGCTGTTTTTT.

The V and J genes are TRBV27 and TRBJ2-5; possibly TRBD1 for D (6 bases). The J call may be wrong; the DNA end is better matched by TRBJ2-7. Germline V CDR1 and CDR2: MNHEY, SMNVEV (reference sequence). There are 15 residues in the CDR3. The CDR3: CASSLRGSGRYEQYF. Here the CDR3 DNA reads TGTGCCAGCAGTTTGAGGGGGTCGGGGCGCTACGAGCAGTACTTC.

This chain uses TRBV2 with TRBJ1-2; D unresolved. Trimming pared 8 bases from V and 4 bases from J, leaving 11 bases between. The germline V gene encodes CDR1 SNHLY and CDR2 FYNNEI. CDR3 length: 12 residues. The CDR3 DNA reads as TGTGCCAGCGCTGCAGGAACCTATGGCTACACCTTC. Protein sequence: CASAAGTYGYTF. Drawing the rest from reference TRBV2 and TRBJ1-2, the complete variable domain is EPEVTQTPSHQVTQMGQEVILRCVPISNHLYFYWYRQILGQKVEFLVSFYNNEISEKSEIFDDQFSVERPDGSNFTLKIRSTKLEDSAMYFCASAAGTYGYTFGSGTRLTVV.

The CDR3 loop reads CASSLTLAGTGELFF. In DNA, the CDR3 is TGTGCCAGCAGCTTAACACTAGCGGGGACCGGGGAGCTGTTTTTT. The chain couples TRBV7-9 to TRBJ2-2, with TRBD2 matching over 10 bases. The CDR3 covers 15 residues. Unmatched junction bases numbered 2, after V lost 2 bases and J lost 5 bases. Germline V gene lookup returns CDR1 SEHNR and CDR2 FQNEAQ (reference sequence).

This clone occurred a few times. J is TRBJ1-1 and V is TRBV25-1; 8 bases map to TRBD1. The CDR3 sequence is 14 residues long. In germline, CDR1 is MGHDK, CDR2 SYGVNS. Trimming removed 8 bases from V and 3 bases from J; junction bases left unmatched: 8. The CDR3 region has the DNA TGTGCCAGCGGGTGGACAGGGAGCTACACTGAAGCTTTCTTT. Translating gives CASGWTGSYTEAFF.

The rearrangement uses TRBV2 and TRBJ1-4; D is uncertain. Germline V CDR1 and CDR2: SNHLY, FYNNEI. The V end lost 4 bases, the J end lost 12 bases, and 12 bases lay between the germline ends. The CDR3 is 12 amino acids. The CDR3 region has the DNA TGTGCCAGCAGTGTTGGTAGTGTGGAACTGTTTTTT. Amino acid sequence: CASSVGSVELFF. The complete variable domain, with remaining parts taken from reference TRBV2 and TRBJ1-4, reads EPEVTQTPSHQVTQMGQEVILRCVPISNHLYFYWYRQILGQKVEFLVSFYNNEISEKSEIFDDQFSVERPDGSNFTLKIRSTKLEDSAMYFCASSVGSVELFFGSGTQLSVL.

This chain connects TRBV29-1 to TRBJ1-2, with D maybe TRBD1 (5 bases). Germline loops: CDR1 SQVTM, CDR2 ANQGSEA. V was trimmed by 4 bases and J by 7 bases, leaving 13 bases between them. This CDR3 contains 12 residues. CDR3 region: CSVGQGVLGYTF. In DNA, the CDR3 is TGCAGCGTTGGTCAAGGGGTACTTGGCTACACCTTC. Drawing the rest from reference TRBV29-1 and TRBJ1-2, the complete variable domain is SAVISQKPSRDICQRGTSLTIQCQVDSQVTMMFWYRQQPGQSLTLIATANQGSEATYESGFVIDKFPISRPNLTFSTLTVSNMSPEDSSIYLCSVGQGVLGYTFGSGTRLTVV.

This CDR3 reads CASKLSLSSSYNEQFF. CDR3 bases: TGTGCCAGCAAACTAAGCCTCTCGAGCTCCTACAATGAGCAGTTCTTC. V gene TRBV6-6 combines with J gene TRBJ2-1; D is undetermined. CDR1 and CDR2 from the germline V gene are MNHNY and SVGAGI (reference sequence). The CDR3 length is 16 residues. Trimming left V 7 bases short and J 0 bases short, with 16 bases between.

This sequence joins TRBV4-2 and TRBJ1-4, with 7 bases that match TRBD1. The J segment lost 5 bases and the V segment lost 3 bases, leaving 3 bases of the junction unmatched. Germline V gives CDR1 LGHNA, CDR2 YNFKEQ. CDR3 size: 14 residues. The CDR3 region has the DNA TGTGCCAGCAGCCAGGGACAGACAAATGAAAAACTGTTTTTT. Translating it yields CASSQGQTNEKLFF.

The chain joins TRBV11-2 to TRBJ1-2; D is unresolved. Deletions cut 5 bases from V and 6 bases from J, with 10 bases between. CDR1 SGHAT and CDR2 FQNNGV come from the germline V gene. CDR3 length: 12 residues. The CDR3 nucleotides read TGTGCCAGCAGCCACGGGAGTGATGGCTACACCTTC. It yields the protein CASSHGSDGYTF.

The chain has TRBV5-1 and TRBJ1-2; D is perhaps TRBD1 (6 bases). This CDR3 has 14 residues. Trimming removed 4 bases at V and 3 bases at J, with 13 bases between. Germline V gene data show CDR1 as SGHRS and CDR2 as YFSETQ. CDR3 nucleotides: TGCGCCAGCAGCGCGGAGCAGGGGCACTATGGCTACACCTTC. Its translation is CASSAEQGHYGYTF.

The chain employs TRBV4-1 and TRBJ2-3, with 10 bases aligning to TRBD2. V lost 2 bases and J lost 1; bases outside the gene matches: 15. The CDR3 sequence is 20 residues long. The germline V gene encodes CDR1 MGHRA and CDR2 YSYEKL. CDR3 DNA sequence: TGCGCCAGCAGCCAACACCCAAACGCCCGAGGGACTAGCGGCACAGATACGCAGTATTTT. This encodes CASSQHPNARGTSGTDTQYF.

Details on this clone: The sample carries other DNA sequences with the same CDR3. V gene TRBV5-1 combines with J gene TRBJ2-3, with D tentatively TRBD2 (5 bases). The length of the CDR3 is 14 residues. Germline values: CDR1 SGHRS, CDR2 YFSETQ. Trimming shortened V by 4 bases and J by 3 bases, and 12 bases separated the two germline ends. CDR3 region: CASSRGEITDTQYF. The CDR3 region has the DNA TGCGCCAGCAGCCGGGGTGAGATTACAGATACGCAGTATTTT.

This chain uses TRBV27 with TRBJ1-2; a weak D match, TRBD1 (5 bases). Germline CDR1 is MNHEY and CDR2 is SMNVEV (reference sequence). The V end was cut by 5 bases, the J end by 3 bases, with 13 bases between. There are 14 residues in the CDR3. The CDR3 sequence is CASSPLGGDYGYTF. The CDR3, as DNA: TGTGCCAGCAGTCCCCTCGGGGGAGACTATGGCTACACCTTC.

About this clone: Its ends do not fully match the called genes, so a read error is possible. This sequence joins TRBV7-9 and TRBJ1-1; the match to TRBD1 covers 8 bases. The CDR3 runs to 15 residues. In germline, CDR1 is SEHNR, CDR2 FQNEAQ (reference sequence). The CDR3 spells CSSSLTTGAGTEAFF. The CDR3 DNA reads as TGTTCCAGCAGCTTAACGACAGGGGCGGGCACTGAAGCTTTCTTT.

As for this clone: An end of the junction differs from the germline gene, which may be a read error. The chain recombines TRBV7-9 with TRBJ1-2; possible D gene TRBD1, 6 bases. The CDR3 has 14 residues. CDR1 and CDR2 (germline): SEHNR, FQNEAQ (reference sequence). Written as DNA, the CDR3 is TGTTCCAGCAGCCTCCCCCAGGACAGCTATGGCTACACCTTC. Protein sequence: CSSSLPQDSYGYTF. Supplemented by reference TRBV7-9 and TRBJ1-2, the full variable domain reads DTGVSQNPRHKITKRGQNVTFRCDPISEHNRLYWYRQTLGQGPEFLTYFQNEAQLEKSRLLSDRFSAERPKGSFSTLEIQRTEQGDSAMYLCSSSLPQDSYGYTFGSGTRLTVV.

This chain joins TRBV9 and TRBJ2-3, with 10 bases aligning to TRBD2. The CDR3 spans 16 residues. Germline V gene sequence: CDR1 SGDLS, CDR2 YYNGEE. J was trimmed by 6 bases and V by 0 bases; bases with no gene match: 7. CDR3: CASSVGTSGAGDTQYF. CDR3 sequence (DNA): TGTGCCAGCAGCGTAGGTACTAGCGGGGCCGGGGATACGCAGTATTTT.

This clone has only a few counts. V is TRBV9 and J is TRBJ2-3; TRBD2 is a possible D gene (6 bases). This CDR3 contains 14 residues. Germline assignment: CDR1 SGDLS and CDR2 YYNGEE. The V and J ends lost 4 bases and 4 bases respectively, with 13 bases between them. CDR3 bases: TGTGCCAGCAGCCTCTTGGGGGGATCAGATACGCAGTATTTT. Its protein is CASSLLGGSDTQYF. Combining the CDR3 with reference TRBV9 and TRBJ2-3 gives the whole variable domain DSGVTQTPKHLITATGQRVTLRCSPRSGDLSVYWYQQSLDQGLQFLIQYYNGEERAKGNILERFSAQQFPDLHSELNLSSLELGDSALYFCASSLLGGSDTQYFGPGTRLTVL.

A word on this clone: The sample has other DNA sequences that encode this CDR3 too. This chain uses TRBV6-4 with TRBJ2-1; D is uncertain. From germline, CDR1 is MRHNA and CDR2 SNTAGT. Trimming shortened V by 1 base and J by 0 bases, and 7 bases separated the two germline ends. The CDR3 covers 15 residues. CDR3 bases: TGTGCCAGCAGTGACTTAGCCGGCTCCTACAATGAGCAGTTCTTC. It codes for CASSDLAGSYNEQFF.

V is TRBV28 and J is TRBJ1-6, with D perhaps matching TRBD1 (5 bases). V was shortened by 6 bases and J by 8 bases, with 17 bases between the two germline ends. CDR3 length: 15 amino acids. The germline V gene encodes CDR1 MDHEN and CDR2 SYDVKM. DNA of the CDR3: TGTGCCAGCAGGAGGCCAGTCCTAGGGGATTCACCCCTCCACTTT. This gives the protein CASRRPVLGDSPLHF. The variable domain in full, with the rest retrieved from reference TRBV28 and TRBJ1-6, is DVKVTQSSRYLVKRTGEKVFLECVQDMDHENMFWYRQDPGLGLRLIYFSYDVKMKEKGDIPEGYSVSREKKERFSLILESASTNQTSMYLCASRRPVLGDSPLHFGNGTRLTVT.